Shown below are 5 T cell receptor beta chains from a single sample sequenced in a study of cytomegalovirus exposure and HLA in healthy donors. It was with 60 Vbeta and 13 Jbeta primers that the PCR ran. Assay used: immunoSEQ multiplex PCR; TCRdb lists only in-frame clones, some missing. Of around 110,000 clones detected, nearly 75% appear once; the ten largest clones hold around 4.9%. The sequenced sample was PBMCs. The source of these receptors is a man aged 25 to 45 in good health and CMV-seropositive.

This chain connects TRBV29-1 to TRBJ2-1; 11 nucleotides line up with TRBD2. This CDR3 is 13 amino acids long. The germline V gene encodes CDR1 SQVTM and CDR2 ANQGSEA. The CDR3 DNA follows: TGCAGAGTAGCGGGGGGGACCGACAATGAGCAGTTCTTC. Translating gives CRVAGGTDNEQFF.

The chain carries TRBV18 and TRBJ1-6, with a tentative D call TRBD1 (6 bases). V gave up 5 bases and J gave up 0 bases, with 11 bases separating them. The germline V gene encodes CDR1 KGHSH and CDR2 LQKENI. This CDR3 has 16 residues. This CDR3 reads CASSFTGSSYNSPLHF. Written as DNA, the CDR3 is TGTGCCAGCTCATTCACAGGGAGCTCCTATAATTCACCCCTCCACTTT.

As DNA, the CDR3 is TGTGCCAGCAGTTACCGAACAGGGGATGAAAAACTGTTTTTT. Translation: CASSYRTGDEKLFF. The genes are TRBV6-5 and TRBJ1-4, with 7 bases lining up with TRBD1. The germline gives CDR1 MNHEY, CDR2 SVGAGI. V shed 2 bases, J shed 6 bases, and the junction held 3 bases outside the gene matches. This CDR3 is 14 amino acids long.

CDR3 sequence reads: CASSSGTSGGQETQYF. The CDR3 coding sequence is TGTGCCAGCAGCTCTGGGACTAGCGGGGGGCAGGAGACCCAGTACTTC. V is TRBV7-7 and J is TRBJ2-5; 15 bases line up with TRBD2. In germline, CDR1 is SSHAT, CDR2 FNYEAQ (reference sequence). This CDR3 comprises 16 residues. Trimming removed 4 bases from V and 5 bases from J; junction bases left unmatched: 5.

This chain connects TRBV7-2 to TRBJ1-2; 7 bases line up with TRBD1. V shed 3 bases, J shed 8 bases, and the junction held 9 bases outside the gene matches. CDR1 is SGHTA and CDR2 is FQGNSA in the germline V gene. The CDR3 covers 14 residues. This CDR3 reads CASSFPGQAWGYTF. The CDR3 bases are TGTGCCAGCAGCTTCCCCGGACAGGCCTGGGGCTACACCTTC.